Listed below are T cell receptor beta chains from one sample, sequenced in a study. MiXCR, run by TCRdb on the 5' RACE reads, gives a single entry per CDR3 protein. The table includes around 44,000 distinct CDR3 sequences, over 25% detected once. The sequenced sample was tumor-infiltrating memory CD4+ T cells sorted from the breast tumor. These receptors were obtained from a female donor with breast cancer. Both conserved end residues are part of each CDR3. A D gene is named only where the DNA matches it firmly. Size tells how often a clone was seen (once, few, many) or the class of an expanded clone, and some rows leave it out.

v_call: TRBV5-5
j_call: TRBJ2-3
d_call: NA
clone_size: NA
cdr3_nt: TGTGCCAGCAGCTTGAATGACGTGAGGCAGGGGGGTACGCAGTATTTT
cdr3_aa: CASSLNDVRQGGTQYF

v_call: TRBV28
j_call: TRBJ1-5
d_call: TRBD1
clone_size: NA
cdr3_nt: TGTGCCAGCAGTTCGGGACAGGGGGCGAGGAATCAGCCCCAGCATTTT
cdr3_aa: CASSSGQGARNQPQHF

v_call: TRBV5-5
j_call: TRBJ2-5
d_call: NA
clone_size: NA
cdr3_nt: TGTGCCAGCAGCTTGGTTCTCCGAGGTGAGACCCAGTACTTC
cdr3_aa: CASSLVLRGETQYF

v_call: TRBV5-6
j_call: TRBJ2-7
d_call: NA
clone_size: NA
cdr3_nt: TGTGCCAGCAGCCTACAGGGTACCGAGCAGTACTTC
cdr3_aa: CASSLQGTEQYF

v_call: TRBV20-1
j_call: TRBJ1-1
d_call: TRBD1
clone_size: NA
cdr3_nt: TGCAGTGCCGGCTCAGGGGGCGGTTCAATCACTGAAGCTTTCTTT
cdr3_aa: CSAGSGGGSITEAFF

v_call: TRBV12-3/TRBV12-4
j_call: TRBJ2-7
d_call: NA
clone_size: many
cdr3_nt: TGTGCCAGCAGCCCGGGACACAGCTCCTACGAGCAGTACTTC
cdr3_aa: CASSPGHSSYEQYF

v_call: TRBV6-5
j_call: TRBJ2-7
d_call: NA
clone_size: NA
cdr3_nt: TGTGCCAGCCCTACCGAGGTCGAGCAGTACTTC
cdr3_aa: CASPTEVEQYF

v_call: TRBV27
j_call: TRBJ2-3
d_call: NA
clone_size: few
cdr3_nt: TGTGCCAGCAGTGAGTTGAATACGCAGTATTTT
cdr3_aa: CASSELNTQYF

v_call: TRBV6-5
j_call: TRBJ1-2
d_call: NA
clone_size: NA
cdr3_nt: TGTGCCAGCAGGGAAGCTAACTATGGCTACACCTTC
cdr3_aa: CASREANYGYTF

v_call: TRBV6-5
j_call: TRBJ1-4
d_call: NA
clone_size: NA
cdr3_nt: TGTGCCAGCAGTTACTCGATTCAGACAGCAACTAATGAAAAACTGTTTTTT
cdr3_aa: CASSYSIQTATNEKLFF

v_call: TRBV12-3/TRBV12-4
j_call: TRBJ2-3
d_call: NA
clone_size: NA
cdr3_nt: TGTGCCAGCAGCCCCGACCCGACGGGAACAGATACGCAGTATTTT
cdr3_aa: CASSPDPTGTDTQYF

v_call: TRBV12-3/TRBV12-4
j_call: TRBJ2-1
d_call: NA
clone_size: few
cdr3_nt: TGTGCCAGCGGCTCGAGGTGGAATGAGCAGTTCTTC
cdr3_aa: CASGSRWNEQFF

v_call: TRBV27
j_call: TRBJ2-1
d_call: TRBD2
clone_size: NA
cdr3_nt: TGTGCCAGCAGCCCTAGAGGGACTAGCGGGAGGGCCGCCAATGAGCAGTTCTTC
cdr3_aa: CASSPRGTSGRAANEQFF

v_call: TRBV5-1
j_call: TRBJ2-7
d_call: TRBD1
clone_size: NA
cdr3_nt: TGCGCCAGCAGCTTGAACCGACAGGGCCACAGCTCCTACGAGCAGTACTTC
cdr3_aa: CASSLNRQGHSSYEQYF

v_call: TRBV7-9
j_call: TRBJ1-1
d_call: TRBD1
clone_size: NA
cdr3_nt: TGTGCCAGCAGCCATGGGACAGATGAAGCTTTCTTT
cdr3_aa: CASSHGTDEAFF

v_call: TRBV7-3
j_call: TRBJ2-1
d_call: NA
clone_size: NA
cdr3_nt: TGTGCCAGCAGCCAGGAAAGGAACAATGAGCAGTTCTTC
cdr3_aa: CASSQERNNEQFF

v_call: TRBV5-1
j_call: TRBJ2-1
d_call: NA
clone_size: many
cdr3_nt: TGCGCCAGCAGCTTGCTAGGGCGGCAGAGGCCCAATGAGCAGTTCTTC
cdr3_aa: CASSLLGRQRPNEQFF

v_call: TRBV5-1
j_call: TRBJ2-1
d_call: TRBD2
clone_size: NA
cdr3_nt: TGCACCAGCAGCACGAGCGGGGGGGGAGATGAGCAGTTCTTC
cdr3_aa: CTSSTSGGGDEQFF

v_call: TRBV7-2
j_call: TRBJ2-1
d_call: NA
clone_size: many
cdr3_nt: TGTGCCAGCAGCTTAACACCGACTCTTAGTGAGCAGTTCTTC
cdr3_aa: CASSLTPTLSEQFF

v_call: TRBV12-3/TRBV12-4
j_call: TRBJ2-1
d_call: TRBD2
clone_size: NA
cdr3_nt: TGTGCCAGCAGTTTAGTGGCGGGACTAAATTTGAATGAGCAGTTCTTC
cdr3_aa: CASSLVAGLNLNEQFF

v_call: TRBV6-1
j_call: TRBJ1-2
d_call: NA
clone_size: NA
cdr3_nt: TGTGCCAGCAGTGAACTTTACGGACTCTCCGCGCAGGGCTACACCTTC
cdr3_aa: CASSELYGLSAQGYTF

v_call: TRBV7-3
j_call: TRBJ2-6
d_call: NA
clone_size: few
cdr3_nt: TGTGCCAGCAGCCCTTACCCGGGGACCTCTGGGGCCAACGTCCTGACTTTC
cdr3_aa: CASSPYPGTSGANVLTF

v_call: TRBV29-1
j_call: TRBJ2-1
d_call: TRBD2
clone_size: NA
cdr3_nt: TGCAGCGTTGTTTTGCCTAGCGGGATGAATGAGCAGTTCTTC
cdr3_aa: CSVVLPSGMNEQFF

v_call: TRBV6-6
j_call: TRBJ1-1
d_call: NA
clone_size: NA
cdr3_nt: TGTGCCAGCAGGAAAGACAGGTTACTCACTGAAGCTTTCTTT
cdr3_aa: CASRKDRLLTEAFF

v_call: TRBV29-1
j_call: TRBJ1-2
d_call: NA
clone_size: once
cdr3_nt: TGCAGTGTCGTGGACTCCTATGGCTACACCTTC
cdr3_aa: CSVVDSYGYTF

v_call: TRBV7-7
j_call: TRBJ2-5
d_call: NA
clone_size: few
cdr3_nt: TGTGCTAGCAGCGGCCCCGGACAGCAAGAGACCCAGTACTTC
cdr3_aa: CASSGPGQQETQYF